The entry below describes one TCR beta chain. The antigen is undetermined. Trimming removed 1 base from V and 0 bases from J, with 6 bases in between. Germline V gene data show CDR1 as MDHEN and CDR2 as SYDVKM. The length of the CDR3 is 14 residues. The sample is drawn from a study of shared clonotypes between healthy human individuals. CD45RO negativity and positive selection for CCR7 defined naive CD8 cells, a population that excluded terminally differentiated effector memory CD45RA+ cells. Study findings and constraints: The diversity represented, both genetic and in exposure history, was limited by few donors.

TCRdb's copy holds only in-frame clones and misses some; the assay was immunoSEQ multiplex PCR. There are nearly 600,000 clones in the sample; roughly 95% occur only once, and less than 0.13% lies in the top ten. The gene calls are TRBV28 and TRBJ2-5; D unclear. The sample consisted of naive CD8+ T cells sorted from blood. The TCR sequence derives from a woman aged 25 to 45 in good health. CDR3 loop: CASSLLANQETQYF. CDR3 sequence (DNA): TGTGCCAGCAGTTTATTGGCAAACCAAGAGACCCAGTACTTC.